This T cell receptor beta chain was obtained from a study of T cells in Graves' hyperthyroidism and ophthalmopathy. This clonotype was observed a handful of times. This may be a read error, as it is one base from a much larger clone. From germline, CDR1 is MNHGY and CDR2 SVAAGI. Trimming took 7 bases from V and 4 from J, leaving 20 bases between them. The length of the CDR3 is 15 residues. The study excluded patients with uncontrolled infection, other autoimmune disease, pregnancy or lactation. It was RNA transcripts that yielded the amplified TCR beta CDR3 regions. When the TCR CDR3 underwent first-round RT-PCR, the HTBI primer set was used. TCRdb re-called the multiplex PCR reads through MiXCR, storing one row per CDR3 protein. The sample includes some 270,000 distinct CDR3 sequences, more than 10% seen only once; the top ten take roughly 7.5%.

The rearrangement links TRBV6-9 to TRBJ2-7; possibly TRBD1 or TRBD2 for D (5 bases each). The sequencing sample was made of blood. This clonotype was obtained from a woman aged 25 to 39 with Graves' hyperthyroidism that later progressed to Graves' ophthalmopathy. The CDR3, as DNA: TGTGCCAGCATCTACCCCTTTACGGGGCCTTACGAGCAGTACTTC. This translates into CASIYPFTGPYEQYF.